This T cell receptor (beta chain) is from a study of blood T cell repertoires in COVID-19. The CDR3 spans 15 residues. The ends were cut back, 4 bases at V and 0 bases at J, with 9 bases in the middle. Germline-derived CDR1 and CDR2 are SEHNR and FQNEAQ (reference sequence). Profiled with immunoSEQ multiplex PCR; TCRdb holds only in-frame clones, not every one. The sample includes roughly 250,000 clones, 81% seen only once; the top ten take less than 3%. Sample: peripheral blood. The sequence was collected from a woman between 55 and 75 years old with active or convalescent COVID-19. This chain joins TRBV7-9 and TRBJ2-2, with D possibly matching TRBD1 (5 bases). The CDR3, as DNA: TGTGCCAGCAGCTCGGCAGGGTCGAACACCGGGGAGCTGTTTTTT. It specifies CASSSAGSNTGELFF.